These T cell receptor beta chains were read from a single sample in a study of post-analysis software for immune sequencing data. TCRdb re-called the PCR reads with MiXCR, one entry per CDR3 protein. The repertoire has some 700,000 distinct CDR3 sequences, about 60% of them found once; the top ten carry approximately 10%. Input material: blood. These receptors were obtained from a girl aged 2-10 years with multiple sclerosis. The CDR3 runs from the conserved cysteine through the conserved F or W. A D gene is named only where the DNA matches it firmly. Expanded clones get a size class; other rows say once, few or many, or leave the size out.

CASSPYRGPTHYGYTF	TGCGCCAGCAGCCCCTACAGGGGGCCTACACACTATGGCTACACCTTC	-	TRBD1	TRBV5-1	TRBJ1-2
CASSLSRLLATQYF	TGTGCCAGCAGTTTATCACGACTTTTGGCGACCCAGTACTTC	once	-	TRBV27	TRBJ2-5
CASSLMNGYTF	TGTGCCAGCAGCTTAATGAATGGCTACACCTTC	-	-	TRBV5-6	TRBJ1-2
CSARQKLQETQYF	TGCAGTGCTAGGCAAAAGCTACAAGAGACCCAGTACTTC	-	-	TRBV20-1	TRBJ2-5
CASSARVTGANVLTF	TGCGCCAGCAGCGCCAGGGTAACTGGGGCCAACGTCCTGACTTTC	few	-	TRBV5-1	TRBJ2-6
CASSSLPDTQYF	TGTGCCAGCAGCTCATTACCAGATACGCAGTATTTT	-	-	TRBV13	TRBJ2-3
CASSLMGNDGYTF	TGTGCCAGCAGTTTAATGGGTAACGATGGCTACACCTTC	-	-	TRBV12-3/TRBV12-4	TRBJ1-2
CSAMGDSEETQYF	TGCAGTGCTATGGGGGACAGCGAAGAGACCCAGTACTTC	few	TRBD1	TRBV20-1	TRBJ2-5
CASSYGTWSYNEQFF	TGTGCCAGCAGTTACGGGACTTGGTCCTACAATGAGCAGTTCTTC	-	-	TRBV6-2/TRBV6-3	TRBJ2-1
CASSFSRGQDNEQFF	TGCGCCAGCAGCTTTTCCAGGGGGCAGGACAATGAGCAGTTCTTC	once	TRBD1	TRBV5-1	TRBJ2-1
CASSQTGATQGEQFF	TGTGCCAGCAGCCAAACAGGGGCCACGCAGGGTGAGCAGTTCTTC	few	TRBD1	TRBV3-1	TRBJ2-1
CASSLQVKDTDTQYF	TGTGCCAGCAGCTTGCAGGTAAAGGACACAGATACGCAGTATTTT	-	-	TRBV5-5	TRBJ2-3
CASSSGLAGESTQYF	TGCGCCAGCAGCTCGGGACTAGCGGGAGAATCAACCCAGTACTTC	-	TRBD2	TRBV5-1	TRBJ2-5
CSAGSLAGANTGELFF	TGCAGTGCTGGGTCCCTAGCGGGAGCGAACACCGGGGAGCTGTTTTTT	-	TRBD2	TRBV20-1	TRBJ2-2
CASSQRTSGGQETQYF	TGCGCCAGCAGCCAAAGGACTAGCGGAGGTCAAGAGACCCAGTACTTC	many	TRBD2	TRBV4-1	TRBJ2-5
CASSLKARTIGDTQYF	TGCGCCAGCAGCTTAAAGGCGCGGACAATTGGAGATACGCAGTATTTT	once	-	TRBV5-1	TRBJ2-3
CASSETTSTDTQYF	TGTGCCAGCAGTGAGACAACTAGCACAGATACGCAGTATTTT	-	-	TRBV6-2/TRBV6-3	TRBJ2-3
CSARPLGLAGGVHEQFF	TGCAGTGCTAGACCTCTCGGACTAGCGGGGGGAGTTCATGAGCAGTTCTTC	-	TRBD2	TRBV20-1	TRBJ2-1
CSVAIDSYEQYF	TGCAGCGTTGCGATCGACTCCTACGAGCAGTACTTC	-	-	TRBV29-1	TRBJ2-7
CATSRVRGDYNEQFF	TGTGCCACCAGCAGAGTGCGGGGGGATTACAATGAGCAGTTCTTC	-	TRBD2	TRBV15	TRBJ2-1
CAISGDPQAEGGDTQYF	TGTGCCATCAGTGGGGACCCTCAGGCGGAGGGTGGAGATACGCAGTATTTT	-	-	TRBV10-3	TRBJ2-3
CASSQLAPQETQYF	TGTGCCAGCAGCCAACTAGCGCCTCAAGAGACCCAGTACTTC	-	TRBD2	TRBV5-6	TRBJ2-5
CASSLDSLTYEQYF	TGTGCCAGCAGCTTAGATAGTCTCACCTACGAGCAGTACTTC	-	-	TRBV7-2	TRBJ2-7
CASSFEGSQETQYF	TGTGCCAGCAGTTTTGAGGGTTCCCAAGAGACCCAGTACTTC	-	-	TRBV12-3/TRBV12-4	TRBJ2-5
CSGMGETSGGSYEQYF	TGCAGCGGCATGGGTGAGACTAGCGGGGGATCCTACGAGCAGTACTTC	-	TRBD2	TRBV29-1	TRBJ2-7
CASSLEGQFAYGYTF	TGTGCCAGCAGCTTAGAGGGCCAGTTCGCCTACGGCTACACCTTC	-	-	TRBV11-2	TRBJ1-2
CASSYVGGAYPQETQYF	TGTGCCAGCAGCTATGTGGGGGGCGCGTATCCCCAAGAGACCCAGTACTTC	-	-	TRBV6-5	TRBJ2-5
CASSGSLDGGPFGYTF	TGTGCCAGCAGTGGAAGTTTAGACGGTGGACCCTTTGGCTACACCTTC	-	-	TRBV25-1	TRBJ1-2
CAWSGVEETQYF	TGTGCCTGGAGTGGGGTGGAAGAGACCCAGTACTTC	-	-	TRBV30	TRBJ2-5
CSYSRAGVEETQYF	TGCAGCTATTCTCGAGCGGGAGTTGAAGAGACCCAGTACTTC	-	TRBD2	TRBV29-1	TRBJ2-5
CASTYNEQFF	TGTGCCAGCACCTACAATGAGCAGTTCTTC	-	-	TRBV2	TRBJ2-1
CAISDRDRGGPEAFF	TGTGCCATCAGTGACAGAGACAGGGGAGGCCCTGAAGCTTTCTTT	-	TRBD1	TRBV10-3	TRBJ1-1
CASSLDWGGKTYNEQFF	TGTGCCAGCAGCTTAGATTGGGGCGGGAAGACCTACAATGAGCAGTTCTTC	-	-	TRBV7-2	TRBJ2-1
CASSYSEYGYTF	TGTGCCAGCAGTTACTCAGAGTATGGCTACACCTTC	-	-	TRBV6-6	TRBJ1-2
CASSSGLVQETQYF	TGTGCCAGCAGCTCTGGACTGGTTCAAGAGACCCAGTACTTC	-	-	TRBV7-2	TRBJ2-5
CASSQDGITGGYTF	TGTGCCAGCAGCCAAGATGGGATAACGGGAGGCTACACCTTC	-	-	TRBV3-1	TRBJ1-2
CASSHPPSRGFDEQYF	TGCGCCAGCAGCCATCCGCCCTCTCGGGGGTTCGACGAGCAGTACTTC	few	-	TRBV4-1	TRBJ2-7
CASSPRGADTGELFF	TGTGCCAGCAGCCCCCGGGGAGCGGACACCGGGGAGCTGTTTTTT	-	-	TRBV13	TRBJ2-2
CASRPSGSSYEQYF	TGTGCCAGCAGGCCTAGCGGGAGCTCGTACGAGCAGTACTTC	-	TRBD2	TRBV25-1	TRBJ2-7
CASRRQGGSDTQYF	TGTGCCAGCAGAAGACAGGGAGGTTCAGATACGCAGTATTTT	-	-	TRBV27	TRBJ2-3
CASSQDARVNGGNEQFF	TGTGCCAGCAGCCAAGACGCCCGAGTGAACGGGGGCAATGAGCAGTTCTTC	-	-	TRBV4-2	TRBJ2-1
CASSQGDRRSDYEQYF	TGCGCCAGCAGCCAAGGGGACAGGCGTTCCGACTACGAGCAGTACTTC	few	TRBD1	TRBV4-1	TRBJ2-7
CASSLIAGGTGEQYF	TGTGCCAGCAGTCTCATAGCGGGAGGAACGGGCGAGCAGTACTTC	-	TRBD2	TRBV27	TRBJ2-7
CASIPGGANYGYTF	TGTGCCAGCATCCCCGGGGGAGCTAACTATGGCTACACCTTC	-	-	TRBV12-3/TRBV12-4	TRBJ1-2
CASSQRTGHYGYTF	TGCGCCAGCAGCCAACGGACAGGGCACTATGGCTACACCTTC	-	TRBD1	TRBV4-3	TRBJ1-2
CSALGLAGGPSYNEQFF	TGCAGTGCTTTAGGACTAGCGGGGGGACCCTCATACAATGAGCAGTTCTTC	-	TRBD2	TRBV20-1	TRBJ2-1
CASSQGNRGGQYNEQFF	TGCGCCAGCAGCCAAGGAAATCGGGGGGGCCAGTACAATGAGCAGTTCTTC	-	TRBD2	TRBV4-1	TRBJ2-1
CSVRNPPDKNTEAFF	TGCAGCGTCCGTAATCCTCCGGACAAGAACACTGAAGCTTTCTTT	-	-	TRBV29-1	TRBJ1-1